Following are 4 T cell receptor beta chains from one sample sequenced in a study of cytomegalovirus exposure and HLA in healthy donors (TCRdb year 2017). Library method: the immunoSEQ multiplex PCR assay. For the multiplex PCR, a mixture combining 60 forward primers for TCR Vbeta segments and 13 reverse primers for TCR Jbeta segments was used. TCRdb's version of the immuneACCESS table is confined to in-frame rearrangements and falls short of the full clone set. An unresolved V gene accounts for under half of the shortfall where checked; the remainder is of unknown origin. The table for this sample lists around 80,000 clones; approximately 79% of them were counted only once. The ten top clones hold nearly 6% of the sample. The sequenced material came from PBMCs. These receptors came from a female donor in good health and CMV-seronegative.

The CDR3 DNA reads TGTGCCAGCAGTGCGGGTAGCGGGGGTTTCCTCTACGAGCAGTACTTC. Residues: CASSAGSGGFLYEQYF. J is TRBJ2-7 and V is TRBV6-1; 9 bases are a match to TRBD2. Germline CDR1 MNHNS, CDR2 SASEGT. The CDR3 runs 16 residues. The ends lost 4 bases at V and 3 bases at J; junction bases unmatched: 10.

This sequence joins TRBV2 and TRBJ2-2; the match to TRBD2 covers 14 bases. Germline values: CDR1 SNHLY, CDR2 FYNNEI. This CDR3 is built from 15 residues. V lost 3 bases, J lost 14 bases, and 8 bases stayed unmatched. Here the CDR3 reads CASSDPRLAGGQLFF. In DNA form, the CDR3 reads TGTGCCAGCAGTGATCCCCGACTAGCGGGGGGGCAACTGTTTTTT.

The chain carries TRBV28 and TRBJ1-2, with D maybe TRBD1 (5 bases). Germline V gene data show CDR1 as MDHEN and CDR2 as SYDVKM. Trimming removed 7 bases from V and 2 bases from J, with 5 bases in between. CDR3 length: 11 amino acids. CDR3 sequence: CASKGNYGYTF. Here the CDR3 DNA reads TGTGCCAGCAAGGGGAACTATGGCTACACCTTC.

This chain links TRBV5-4 with TRBJ1-3; TRBD1 might be the D (5 bases). V lost 3 bases and J lost 0, with 10 bases in between. The CDR3 covers 15 residues. Germline CDR1 SGHNT, CDR2 YYREEE (reference sequence). CDR3 sequence: CASSSKDSSGNTIYF. The CDR3 DNA sequence: TGTGCCAGCAGCTCTAAAGACAGCTCTGGAAACACCATATATTTT.